This TCR beta chain was identified in a study of blood T cell repertoires in COVID-19. Across the study: Samples of COVID-19 (acute and convalescent) were obtained from the United States, Italy and Spain.

The authors' processing: Reference gene primers were amplified, and this amplification served to estimate nucleated cell counts. Clones were sequenced by immunoSEQ multiplex PCR, and TCRdb holds only the in-frame ones, with some missing. V and J calls plus clone size are reproduced from that table; the DNA served to infer D and trimming. The sample lists about 270,000 clones; 65% to 85% were seen once. It was during active infection that Seattle patients were enrolled and then longitudinally followed. V was trimmed by 4 bases and J by 4 bases, leaving 17 bases between them. CDR3 length: 15 amino acids. Germline-derived CDR1 and CDR2 are SGDLS and YYNGEE.

Sequencing was carried out using peripheral blood. The sequence was obtained from a human donor with COVID-19, enrolled during active disease. The donor label of this sample is uncertain. The V and J genes are TRBV9 and TRBJ1-2, with D tentatively TRBD1 (5 bases). CDR3 nucleotide sequence: TGTGCCAGCAGCTCACACAGGACCCAGGGCTATGGCTACACCTTC. This codes for CASSSHRTQGYGYTF.